Listed below are T cell receptor beta chains from one sample, sequenced in a study of blood T cell repertoires in COVID-19. The method was immunoSEQ multiplex PCR; TCRdb's version includes in-frame clones alone and lacks a portion of them. The data contain roughly 120,000 clones, more than 75% of them singletons. The source material was peripheral blood. Source of these receptors: a man aged 60 to 69 with acute or convalescent COVID-19. Both conserved end residues are part of each CDR3. A D gene is named only where the DNA matches it firmly. Clone size is not always given. Where it is, it says once, few, many or a class for expanded clones.

V,J,size,D,DNA,CDR3
TRBV21-1,TRBJ1-2,.,.,TGTGCCAGCCCCCCTGACGGGGTCGACTATGGCTACACCTTC,CASPPDGVDYGYTF
TRBV2,TRBJ2-1,.,TRBD2,TGTGCCAGCAGCCGACTAGCGGGAGGAGAAAATGAGCAGTTCTTC,CASSRLAGGENEQFF
TRBV25-1,TRBJ2-3,once,TRBD1,TGTGCCAGCAGTGATATCGGACAGGGATATACAGATACGCAGTATTTT,CASSDIGQGYTDTQYF
TRBV30,TRBJ1-5,.,TRBD1,TGTGCCTGGAGTCAGGGATCAGGGGGGAGTCAGCCCCAGCATTTT,CAWSQGSGGSQPQHF
TRBV15,TRBJ2-7,.,TRBD1,TGTGCCACCAGCCGGGACAGGGGGACCTACGAGCAGTACTTC,CATSRDRGTYEQYF
TRBV19,TRBJ2-5,.,TRBD2,TGTGCCAGTAGTCGCGGGGGATTCCAAGAGACCCAGTACTTC,CASSRGGFQETQYF
TRBV24-1,TRBJ2-3,.,TRBD1,TGTGCCACCAATGGCAGGGGGTCTTTAGATACGCAGTATTTT,CATNGRGSLDTQYF
TRBV7-9,TRBJ2-5,.,TRBD1,TGTGCCAGCAGCCCACTGGACAGGGAAGAGACCCAGTACTTC,CASSPLDREETQYF
TRBV4-3,TRBJ2-7,.,.,TGCGCCAGCAGCAGAATGCAGAACGAGCAGTACTTC,CASSRMQNEQYF
TRBV7-8,TRBJ2-1,.,.,TGTGCCAGCGAAATTAGGGCGGGTATTAACAATGAGCAGTTCTTC,CASEIRAGINNEQFF
TRBV6-6,TRBJ2-7,.,TRBD1,TGTGCCATATCCGGGACAGGGGGCGAGGAGCAGTACTTC,CAISGTGGEEQYF
TRBV28,TRBJ1-1,.,TRBD1,TGTGCCAGCAGTCCGACAGGGATGGGCACTGAAGCTTTCTTT,CASSPTGMGTEAFF
TRBV6-5,TRBJ2-1,few,TRBD1,TGTGCCAGCAGAAAGGACAGGGGGCATGAGCAGTTCTTC,CASRKDRGHEQFF
TRBV9,TRBJ1-3,.,.,TGTGCCAGCAGCGTAAGACAGTCTGGAAACACCATATATTTT,CASSVRQSGNTIYF
TRBV4-2,TRBJ2-1,.,TRBD2,TGTGCCAGCAGCAACCCAGCGGGCGGGGGGGATGAGCAGTTCTTC,CASSNPAGGGDEQFF
TRBV11-3,TRBJ2-3,.,.,TGTGCCAGCAGCGGGGGGACAGATACGCAGTATTTT,CASSGGTDTQYF
TRBV11-2,TRBJ1-1,.,.,TGTGCCAGCAGGCTCGGTTCTAGGGGAAGGGAAGCTTTCTTT,CASRLGSRGREAFF
TRBV4-1,TRBJ2-5,.,TRBD2,TGCGCCAGCAGCGAAGGACTAGCGGACCAAGAGACCCAGTACTTC,CASSEGLADQETQYF
TRBV12-5,TRBJ2-7,once,.,TGTGCTGGTACGGGGGAAGTAAACTACGAGCAGTACTTC,CAGTGEVNYEQYF
TRBV11-1,TRBJ1-2,once,.,TGTGCCAGCAGCCTCCTCGAGGGCGGCTACACCTTC,CASSLLEGGYTF
TRBV28,TRBJ1-4,.,TRBD1,TGTGCCAGCAGTTCACCGCAGACAGGGACGGGCGAAAAACTGTTTTTT,CASSSPQTGTGEKLFF
TRBV6-5,TRBJ2-1,.,TRBD1,TGTGCCAGCAGTTACCAACAGGGGTGGAATGAGCAGTTCTTC,CASSYQQGWNEQFF
TRBV5-6,TRBJ2-5,.,TRBD2,TGTGCCAGCAGTACCCGCGGTAGCGGGATAAAAGAGACCCAGTACTTC,CASSTRGSGIKETQYF
TRBV4-1,TRBJ2-1,.,TRBD2,TGCGCCAGCAGCCAAGACCACTTTCTTGGCGGGAGAAAACTTGAGCAGTTCTTC,CASSQDHFLGGRKLEQFF
TRBV2,TRBJ2-7,.,.,TGTGCCAGCAGTAAAAATACCTACGAGCAGTACTTC,CASSKNTYEQYF
TRBV24-1,TRBJ2-1,once,.,TGTGCCACCAGTCCCAGCGGACCATACAATGAGCAGTTCTTC,CATSPSGPYNEQFF
TRBV27,TRBJ2-2,medium-sized,.,TGTGCCAGCAGAAGGACAGTGAACACCGGGGAGCTGTTTTTT,CASRRTVNTGELFF
TRBV2,TRBJ2-3,few,TRBD2,TGTGCCAGCAGTGGGTATCTAGCGGGAGGGCCAGATACGCAGTATTTT,CASSGYLAGGPDTQYF
TRBV18,TRBJ1-3,.,TRBD1,TGTGCCAGCCGTACAGGGGGTGGAAACACCATATATTTT,CASRTGGGNTIYF